Each of the 19 T cell receptor beta chains below was sequenced from the same sample in a study of control samples from healthy donors and cancer patients (TCRdb year 2020). The library was produced with the immunoSEQ multiplex PCR assay. Sourced from immuneACCESS, this table was stored by TCRdb with only in-frame sequences that have V and J called. A share of the clones is absent; for the studies checked, an unresolved V gene accounts for under half, and the remainder has no known explanation. The sample contains 25,000 to 35,000 clones, about 86% of them found a single time. The ten largest clonotypes hold about 1.5% of the sample. Sequencing was performed on PBMCs. These receptors were obtained from a woman aged 40 to 50 with lung cancer.

The chain is built from TRBV3-1 (or the pseudogene TRBV3-2) and TRBJ1-1; tentatively, D is TRBD1 (5 bases). CDR1 is LGHDT, CDR2 YNNKEL, per germline (reference sequence). V dropped 6 bases and J dropped 6 bases, with 14 bases sitting between them. The CDR3 totals 13 residues. CDR3 residues: CASSDTTGAEAFF. CDR3 DNA sequence: TGTGCCAGCAGTGATACAACGGGGGCTGAAGCTTTCTTT.

This clone was recorded once. This chain joins TRBV28 and TRBJ1-6; 7 nucleotides agree with TRBD1. Trimming cost V 6 bases and J 10 bases; bases outside gene matches: 9. The length of the CDR3 is 14 residues. Germline V gene sequence: CDR1 MDHEN, CDR2 SYDVKM. CDR3 protein: CASSTGTVRSPLHF. CDR3 in DNA: TGTGCCAGCAGCACCGGGACAGTCCGATCACCCCTCCACTTT.

V and J are TRBV30 and TRBJ1-5; 8 bases match TRBD1. V lost 3 bases to trimming and J lost 4 bases; unmatched junction nucleotides: 2. The CDR3 runs 13 residues. Per the germline V gene, CDR1 is GTSNPN and CDR2 is SVGIG (reference sequence). CDR3: CAWSDRGNQPQHF. The DNA for the CDR3 is TGTGCCTGGAGCGACAGGGGAAATCAGCCCCAGCATTTT.

The chain combines TRBV2 with TRBJ2-3, with D possibly TRBD1 on 6 matching bases. Germline V gene sequence: CDR1 SNHLY, CDR2 FYNNEI. The CDR3 has 16 amino acids. V shed 4 bases and J shed 4 bases, with 18 bases lying between them. CDR3 residues: CASSAHGTRGPDTQYF. As DNA, the CDR3 is TGTGCCAGCAGTGCCCACGGGACCAGGGGTCCAGATACGCAGTATTTT.

This chain joins TRBV12-3 or TRBV12-4 and TRBJ1-1, with D unclear. The V gene lost 7 bases and the J gene lost 6 bases, with 9 bases spanning the gap. CDR3 size: 11 residues. The CDR3 nucleotides are TGTGCCAGCACCGAAAACGCTGAAGCTTTCTTT. Translating gives CASTENAEAFF.

This clone was picked up one time. The V call is TRBV4-1, the J call TRBJ1-3, with D possibly TRBD1 on 5 matching bases. The CDR3 extends over 16 amino acids. The ends were cut back, 7 bases at V and 3 bases at J, with 19 bases in the middle. Germline values: CDR1 MGHRA, CDR2 YSYEKL. The CDR3 here is CASTSGGAAHGNTIYF. CDR3 in DNA: TGCGCCAGCACCTCAGGAGGGGCAGCCCATGGAAACACCATATATTTT.

This sequence joins TRBV6-5 and TRBJ2-5; D unclear. The germline V gene encodes CDR1 MNHEY and CDR2 SVGAGI. The CDR3 contains 16 residues. V was clipped by 4 bases and J by 5 bases, with 20 bases between them. The chain's CDR3 is CASSFGSPRSGETQYF. CDR3 coding DNA: TGTGCCAGCAGTTTCGGCTCCCCAAGGTCCGGGGAGACCCAGTACTTC.

V gene TRBV7-2 combines with J gene TRBJ2-1; D possibly corresponds to TRBD2 (6 bases). Trimming took 0 bases from V and 9 from J, leaving 9 bases between them. This CDR3 is built from 13 residues. From germline, CDR1 is SGHTA and CDR2 FQGNSA. In DNA form, the CDR3 reads TGTGCCAGCAGCTTAGCGGGGGGAGTTGAGCAGTTCTTC. It specifies CASSLAGGVEQFF.

This clone has just a few counts. The rearrangement uses TRBV9 and TRBJ2-2; 10 bases are shared with TRBD1. V trimming: 1 base; J trimming: 4 bases; junction bases outside the gene matches: 4. The germline V gene encodes CDR1 SGDLS and CDR2 YYNGEE. This CDR3 region has 16 residues. The CDR3 loop is CASSVSGTGVTGELFF. CDR3 DNA: TGTGCCAGCAGCGTAAGTGGGACAGGGGTCACCGGGGAGCTGTTTTTT.

The chain combines TRBV6-5 with TRBJ2-7, with 7 bases fitting TRBD1. This CDR3 region has 14 residues. Germline CDR1 reads MNHEY; CDR2 reads SVGAGI. V lost 4 bases to trimming and J lost 0 bases; unmatched junction nucleotides: 3. CDR3 protein: CASSWGQSSYEQYF. The CDR3 DNA follows: TGTGCCAGCAGTTGGGGACAGAGCTCCTACGAGCAGTACTTC.

This sequence joins TRBV4-3 and TRBJ2-1, with no clear D. V was trimmed by 0 bases and J by 5 bases, leaving 5 bases between them. Germline loops: CDR1 LGHNA, CDR2 YSLEER. The CDR3 length is 13 residues. CDR3 bases: TGCGCCAGCAGCCAAGATTCGGACAATGAGCAGTTCTTC. As protein: CASSQDSDNEQFF.

The CDR3, as DNA: TGTGCCAGTACCCCAGACGGAACTAACTATGGCTACACCTTC. Translation gives CASTPDGTNYGYTF. The rearrangement links TRBV19 to TRBJ1-2, with unresolved D. Trimming stripped 7 bases from V and 0 bases from J, with 12 bases between. The CDR3 is made up of 14 amino acids. Looked up from germline, CDR1 is LNHDA and CDR2 is SQIVND (reference sequence).

In its sample, this clone was seen a few times. J is TRBJ2-7 and V is TRBV11-2, with 13 bases matching TRBD2. In germline, CDR1 is SGHAT, CDR2 FQNNGV. The CDR3 loop spans 16 amino acids. V gave up 4 bases and J gave up 6 bases; unmatched junction bases: 9. The CDR3 DNA reads TGTGCCAGCAGCTCAGGACTAGCGGGGGCATGGGGCGAGCAGTACTTC. This gives the protein CASSSGLAGAWGEQYF.

J is TRBJ2-5 and V is TRBV4-1, with no clear D. Trimming took off 4 bases at V and 3 bases at J, with 9 bases between the two ends. CDR1 and CDR2 from the germline V gene are MGHRA and YSYEKL. This CDR3 is built from 13 residues. CDR3 sequence (DNA): TGCGCCAGCAGCCGTAACAGAGAAGAGACCCAGTACTTC. Protein product: CASSRNREETQYF.

This chain joins TRBV6-6 and TRBJ1-3; tentative D call: TRBD1 (5 bases). Germline CDR1 is MNHNY and CDR2 is SVGAGI (reference sequence). The CDR3 loop spans 16 amino acids. Trimming stripped 0 bases from V and 0 bases from J, with 9 bases between. CDR3 protein: CASSYSQGNSGNTIYF. CDR3 sequence (DNA): TGTGCCAGCAGTTACTCCCAGGGTAACTCTGGAAACACCATATATTTT.

This sequence joins TRBV27 and TRBJ1-5; 7 bases fit TRBD1. There are 13 residues in the CDR3. The germline CDR1 and CDR2 sequences are MNHEY and SMNVEV (reference sequence). V dropped 7 bases and J dropped 5; count of bases not matched to a gene: 5. The CDR3 here is CASKGGPHQPQHF. The DNA for the CDR3 is TGTGCCAGCAAAGGGGGCCCCCATCAGCCCCAGCATTTT.

This clone was counted a few times. The chain employs TRBV19 and TRBJ1-1; TRBD1 matches at 8 bases. The CDR3 sequence is 14 residues long. Germline assignment: CDR1 LNHDA and CDR2 SQIVND (reference sequence). V shed 3 bases and J 1 base; nucleotides not matched to a gene: 1. The CDR3 DNA reads as TGTGCCAGTAGTATTGGACAGGGGAACACTGAAGCTTTCTTT. Translating gives CASSIGQGNTEAFF. The full variable domain, completed using reference TRBV19 and TRBJ1-1, is DGGITQSPKYLFRKEGQNVTLSCEQNLNHDAMYWYRQDPGQGLRLIYYSQIVNDFQKGDIAEGYSVSREKKESFPLTVTSAQKNPTAFYLCASSIGQGNTEAFFGQGTRLTVV.

This chain uses TRBV27 with TRBJ1-4, with unresolved D. This CDR3 contains 15 residues. V lost 4 bases to trimming and J lost 8 bases, with 17 bases between them. Germline values: CDR1 MNHEY, CDR2 SMNVEV (reference sequence). The chain's CDR3 is CASSSLAGLGEKLFF. In nucleotides, the CDR3 is TGTGCCAGCAGTTCTCTGGCAGGTTTGGGAGAAAAACTGTTTTTT. The variable domain in full, completed from reference TRBV27 and TRBJ1-4, reads EAQVTQNPRYLITVTGKKLTVTCSQNMNHEYMSWYRQDPGLGLRQIYYSMNVEVTDKGDVPEGYKVSRKEKRNFPLILESPSPNQTSLYFCASSSLAGLGEKLFFGSGTQLSVL.

The V gene is TRBV3-1 (or the pseudogene TRBV3-2), the J gene TRBJ1-5; 7 bases agree with TRBD1. The CDR3 loop spans 15 amino acids. The V gene end was trimmed by 1 base and the J gene end by 7 bases; junction bases not matched to a gene: 7. Germline CDR1 is LGHDT and CDR2 is YNNKEL (reference sequence). CDR3 region: CASSQVPGGEQPQHF. In nucleotides, the CDR3 is TGTGCCAGCAGCCAAGTCCCAGGGGGTGAGCAGCCCCAGCATTTT.